The rows below give T cell receptor beta chains drawn from one sample of a study of cytomegalovirus exposure and HLA in healthy donors. Measured with immunoSEQ multiplex PCR; TCRdb has only the in-frame clones, and not every one. This table holds 150,000 or so clones, roughly 85% found once. Sequences were obtained from PBMCs. Receptor source: a young woman in good health and CMV-seronegative. Both conserved end residues are trimmed from each CDR3. The D gene is left open where the match is weak.

>TRBV2|TRBJ2-1|TRBD2
ASSRDYNSYNEQF
>TRBV28|TRBJ1-6|TRBD1
ASTGQGDSPLH
>TRBV5-4|TRBJ2-3|-
ASSLRRGGPHTDTQY
>TRBV2|TRBJ2-2|TRBD1
AGRTGEGTGELF
>TRBV18|TRBJ2-7|-
ASSYPRAYEQY
>TRBV6-6|TRBJ1-5|TRBD1
ASSPRTGGINQPQH
>TRBV9|TRBJ1-2|-
ASSPSGGTGYT
>TRBV4-2|TRBJ2-3|TRBD2
ASSLTSGSPDTQY
>TRBV2|TRBJ2-6|TRBD1
ASSQQGFLSGANVLT
>TRBV5-1|TRBJ1-6|-
ASSPSSYNSPLH
>TRBV28|TRBJ1-5|TRBD1
ASSYALGQGERSPQH
>TRBV5-4|TRBJ2-7|TRBD1
AILDRVSYEQY
>TRBV5-6|TRBJ1-2|-
ASSLGGRGYGYT
>TRBV6-1|TRBJ2-3|TRBD2
ASSEGVAGGRADTQY
>TRBV7-9|TRBJ2-3|TRBD2
ASSPRGLSTDTQY
>TRBV18|TRBJ2-7|TRBD2
ASSAGTSAYEQY
>TRBV7-3|TRBJ2-3|-
ASSPGGTDTQY
>TRBV5-1|TRBJ2-1|TRBD1
ASSLAGTGTYNEQF
>TRBV27|TRBJ2-7|-
ASSPGFTYEQY
>TRBV7-9|TRBJ2-7|TRBD1
ASSRQGYEQY
>TRBV2|TRBJ1-5|TRBD1
ASSGDRQGCGGNQPQH
>TRBV4-3|TRBJ2-3|TRBD1
ASSPGGASTDTQY
>TRBV7-2|TRBJ2-3|-
ASSLGSGRPDGTQY
>TRBV7-9|TRBJ2-7|-
ASSLQSTGQY
>TRBV28|TRBJ2-5|-
ATTDSEGPQETQY
>TRBV7-2|TRBJ2-5|TRBD2
ASSPQTSGGGETQY
>TRBV30|TRBJ1-6|-
AWDRLGSPLH
>TRBV7-2|TRBJ2-7|-
ASSSSGGGSYEQY
>TRBV5-1|TRBJ2-3|-
ASSLISTDTQY
>TRBV7-6|TRBJ2-2|TRBD1
ASSRLPGQGSTGELF
>TRBV27|TRBJ2-2|TRBD1
ASSLGVGTATGELF
>TRBV28|TRBJ1-3|-
ASSFGGGTGNTIY
>TRBV30|TRBJ1-6|-
AWSVDINSPLH
>TRBV10-1|TRBJ1-2|TRBD1
ASSDPGQGLSNYGYT
>TRBV7-6|-|TRBD2
ASSSSGGAYEQY
>TRBV28|TRBJ2-1|TRBD2
ASSLGGLAGANEQF
>TRBV4-3|TRBJ1-5|-
ASSQDGPVNQPQH
>TRBV10-1|TRBJ2-3|-
ASSGRDSESSTDTQY
>TRBV14|TRBJ2-5|-
ASSQDEDKGKETQY
>TRBV27|TRBJ2-5|TRBD1
ASSSGTEPKETQY
>TRBV7-2|TRBJ2-7|TRBD2
ASSSRGGGTLSEQY
>TRBV4-3|TRBJ1-2|-
ASSQESTGNYGYT
>TRBV12-2|TRBJ1-2|-
ASRWVKQGRVYGYT
>TRBV9|-|TRBD1
ASSLRDSPYEQY
>TRBV5-1|TRBJ2-2|TRBD2
ASSLSGGEFGGELF
>TRBV6-4|TRBJ2-1|TRBD2
ASSEGRGAGSDEQF
>TRBV19|TRBJ1-5|-
ASSPGGWSNQPQH
>TRBV5-1|TRBJ2-5|TRBD2
ASSPGGTSRGEAQY
>TRBV2|TRBJ2-3|TRBD2
ASETSGKVTDTQY
>TRBV2|TRBJ2-3|TRBD2
ASSGLAGAADTQY
>TRBV11-2|TRBJ2-1|-
ASSSNTRGSNEQF
>TRBV5-4|TRBJ1-1|-
ASSLDLTGNTEAF
>TRBV28|TRBJ2-7|-
ASSPQGIPTYEQY
>TRBV21-1|TRBJ2-3|-
ARGPSFERSHGGSQY
>TRBV28|TRBJ2-2|-
ASRIRRTTGELF
>TRBV5-1|TRBJ1-1|TRBD1
ASSLGAGGEAF
>TRBV10-2|TRBJ2-1|-
ASSGGREHNEQF
>TRBV28|TRBJ1-2|-
ASSANRGYT
>TRBV7-8|TRBJ1-3|-
ASSLNAGSGNTIY
>TRBV28|TRBJ1-3|-
ASSLIPGANTIY